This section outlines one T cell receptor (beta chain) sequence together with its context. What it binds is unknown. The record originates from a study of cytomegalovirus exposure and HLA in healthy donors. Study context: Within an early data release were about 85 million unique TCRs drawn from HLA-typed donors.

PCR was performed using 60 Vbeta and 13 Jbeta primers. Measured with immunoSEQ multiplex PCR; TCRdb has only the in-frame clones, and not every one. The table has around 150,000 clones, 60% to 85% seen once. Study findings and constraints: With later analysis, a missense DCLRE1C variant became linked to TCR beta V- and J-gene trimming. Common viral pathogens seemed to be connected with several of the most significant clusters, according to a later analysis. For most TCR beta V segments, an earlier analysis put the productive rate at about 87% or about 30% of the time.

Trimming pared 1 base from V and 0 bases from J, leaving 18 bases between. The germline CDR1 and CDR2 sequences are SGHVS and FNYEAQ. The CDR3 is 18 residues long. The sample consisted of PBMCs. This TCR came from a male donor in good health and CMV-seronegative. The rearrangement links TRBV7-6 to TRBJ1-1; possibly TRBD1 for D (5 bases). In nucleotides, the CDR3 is TGTGCCAGCAGCTTAGGGGGTAGAGTTCGACAGATGAACACTGAAGCTTTCTTT. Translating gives CASSLGGRVRQMNTEAFF.